The rows below give T cell receptor beta chains drawn from one sample of a study of blood T cell repertoires in COVID-19. Clones were read by immunoSEQ multiplex PCR, and TCRdb kept only the in-frame ones, dropping some. The sample contains roughly 350,000 clones, around nine tenths of which appear only once. The material sequenced was peripheral blood. These receptors came from a woman aged 45-65 years with active or convalescent COVID-19. The CDR3 runs from the conserved cysteine through the conserved F or W. The D gene is left open where the match is weak. The size entry is marked missing in some rows and otherwise reads once, few, many or a size class.

cdr3_nt cdr3_aa d_call v_call clone_size j_call
TGTGCCAGCAGCTTAAGTCGAGGGATTGGAGACATTCAGTACTTC CASSLSRGIGDIQYF - TRBV7-9 - TRBJ2-4
TGTGCCACCAGCAGGCCCTCTCGGGACAGGGGGGGCTACACCTTC CATSRPSRDRGGYTF TRBD1 TRBV15 - TRBJ1-2
TGTGCCAGCAGCTTAGTAGGGTCGGACAGGCGTTACTACGAGCAGTACTTC CASSLVGSDRRYYEQYF TRBD1 TRBV11-2 once TRBJ2-7
TGTGCCAGCAGCCTTACAGGGTACGATGGCTACACCTTC CASSLTGYDGYTF - TRBV27 once TRBJ1-2
TGTGCCAGCAGTTACAGCGGGGGGTTCGACGAGCAGTACTTC CASSYSGGFDEQYF TRBD2 TRBV6-5 - TRBJ2-7
TGCAGCGTTGAGGGTCACAGGGCCCAACATACGCAGTATTTT CSVEGHRAQHTQYF - TRBV29-1 - TRBJ2-3
TGTGCCAGCAGTGGACAGCTGAACACTGAAGCTTTCTTT CASSGQLNTEAFF - TRBV12-3/TRBV12-4 - TRBJ1-1
TGTGCCAGTAGTATCTTGTCAGGGGGGAACACTGAAGCTTTCTTT CASSILSGGNTEAFF TRBD1 TRBV19 - TRBJ1-1
TGCGCCAGCAGCTTGGGAGGAGCCAACACAGATACGCAGTATTTT CASSLGGANTDTQYF - TRBV5-1 - TRBJ2-3
TGTGCCAGCAGCCGCGGGGGGAACACTGAAGCTTTCTTT CASSRGGNTEAFF - TRBV11-3 - TRBJ1-1
TGTGCCAGCAGCTTAAGGCCGACTAGCGGGGGCCTCTCCTACGAGCAGTACTTC CASSLRPTSGGLSYEQYF TRBD2 TRBV7-3 - TRBJ2-7
TGTGCCAGCAGTCCTTGGGGCGCCGACTCTGGAAACACCATATATTTT CASSPWGADSGNTIYF - TRBV28 - TRBJ1-3
TGTGCCAGCTCTCCAAATGCGGGACCAAACACCGGGGAGCTGTTTTTT CASSPNAGPNTGELFF - TRBV18 - TRBJ2-2
TGTGCCAGCAGTCCTGGACTATCTGGTGAGCAGTTCTTC CASSPGLSGEQFF - TRBV9 - TRBJ2-1
TGTGCCAGCAGTCCCGGACAGAACTATGGCTACACCTTC CASSPGQNYGYTF - TRBV14 - TRBJ1-2
TGCAGCGTTGATTTTCGGGAGCTTCGGGCAGCTAACTATGGCTACACCTTC CSVDFRELRAANYGYTF - TRBV29-1 - TRBJ1-2
TGTGCCAGCAGTTTAGCCGCGGGACGGCACGCCTATAATTCACCCCTCCACTTT CASSLAAGRHAYNSPLHF - TRBV28 - TRBJ1-6
TGTGCCAGCAGCTCGGAGAAAGGACAGGGGCACACTGAAGCTTTCTTT CASSSEKGQGHTEAFF TRBD1 TRBV5-6 few TRBJ1-1
TGTGCCAGCAGCTTTACCGGGACAGGGAAGGAGACCCAGTACTTC CASSFTGTGKETQYF TRBD1 TRBV11-2 - TRBJ2-5
TGTGCCAGCAGATTAGGACTGAACTATGGCTACACCTTC CASRLGLNYGYTF - TRBV2 - TRBJ1-2
TGTGCCAGCAGCTTAGCGGGGGGGCCCCCAGATACGCAGTATTTT CASSLAGGPPDTQYF TRBD2 TRBV5-4 - TRBJ2-3
TGCGCCAGCAGCCCCGCGGGACAGATGAACACTGAAGCTTTCTTT CASSPAGQMNTEAFF TRBD1 TRBV5-1 - TRBJ1-1
TGTGCCACCAGTGATTATCATTCTAGCGGGAGCTTCTCTGGGGCCAACGTCCTGACTTTC CATSDYHSSGSFSGANVLTF TRBD2 TRBV24-1 - TRBJ2-6
TGTGCCAGCAGCCGGACAGGGATGGCCTACGAGCAGTACTTC CASSRTGMAYEQYF TRBD1 TRBV2 - TRBJ2-7
TGTGCCAGCAGTTCGGGACTAGAATACAATGAGCAGTTCTTC CASSSGLEYNEQFF TRBD2 TRBV28 - TRBJ2-1
TGTGCCAGCAGCTCCAACCCAGGGGCGAGCACCGGGGAGCTGTTTTTT CASSSNPGASTGELFF - TRBV7-9 - TRBJ2-2
TGTGCCAGCAGGCAACAGGGCTCTGGGGCCAACGTCCTGACTTTC CASRQQGSGANVLTF - TRBV6-5 - TRBJ2-6
TGTGCCAGCAGTAAAAGCCCCAGTGGGGAGGGTAATTCACCCCTCCACTTT CASSKSPSGEGNSPLHF - TRBV27 - TRBJ1-6
TGTGCCAGCAGTCGAGACAGGGGGAGCAATCAGCCCCAGCATTTT CASSRDRGSNQPQHF TRBD1 TRBV2 - TRBJ1-5
TGTGCCAGCAGCTTAGGAGTCGGGACTAGCGGGAGGACCGTCCCAGATACGCAGTATTTT CASSLGVGTSGRTVPDTQYF TRBD2 TRBV11-3 - TRBJ2-3
TGTGCCAGCAGCTTCCCGGGACTAGCGGGAGGCCCTTCCTACGAGCAGTACTTC CASSFPGLAGGPSYEQYF TRBD2 TRBV11-2 - TRBJ2-7
TGTGCCAGCAGCTTCTCAGAGAACACTGAAGCTTTCTTT CASSFSENTEAFF - TRBV13 - TRBJ1-1
TGTGCCAGCAGCTTGGGGACAGGGGAGACGTACGAGCAGTACTTC CASSLGTGETYEQYF TRBD1 TRBV7-8 - TRBJ2-7
TGTGCCAGCAGCTCCGGCGGACTTGGCAATTCACCCCTCCACTTT CASSSGGLGNSPLHF - TRBV7-6 - TRBJ1-6
TGTGCCAGCAGGGACAGCTATAATTCACCCCTCCACTTT CASRDSYNSPLHF - TRBV2 - TRBJ1-6
TGTGCCATCAGTGAGAAGGGGGACAGGGCTAACTATGGCTACACCTTC CAISEKGDRANYGYTF TRBD1 TRBV10-3 - TRBJ1-2
TGTGCCAGCAGCATCCCGAGAAATGAAAAACTGTTTTTT CASSIPRNEKLFF - TRBV11-2 - TRBJ1-4
TGTGCCAGCAGTTACGAGAATATACAGCTTAAGTACTTC CASSYENIQLKYF - TRBV2 - TRBJ2-4
TGTGCCACTTTAAGCGGGGTCTCCTACGAGCAGTACTTC CATLSGVSYEQYF TRBD2 TRBV6-5 - TRBJ2-7
TGTGCCAGCAGTATAAGGGGGCACAACTATGGCTACACCTTC CASSIRGHNYGYTF TRBD1 TRBV6-5 - TRBJ1-2
TGTGCCAGCAGCTTAACTTCAGGAACGACGAACACTGAAGCTTTCTTT CASSLTSGTTNTEAFF - TRBV7-2 - TRBJ1-1
TGTGCCAGCACTCGGACGGGGGGTGACACAGATACGCAGTATTTT CASTRTGGDTDTQYF TRBD2 TRBV27 - TRBJ2-3
TGTGCCTGGAGTGCCCCTCGAACAGGGTCCTACGAGCAGTACTTC CAWSAPRTGSYEQYF - TRBV30 - TRBJ2-7
TGTGCCAGCAGTTTCTCCCGGGGAAATGAGCAGTTCTTC CASSFSRGNEQFF - TRBV27 - TRBJ2-1
TGTGCCAGCAGCTCCCCGGGACAGGTCTATGGCTACACCTTC CASSSPGQVYGYTF TRBD1 TRBV7-2 - TRBJ1-2
TGTGCCAGCAGCTTACGCGGGACAGGGGCTTTTGAGCAGTACTTC CASSLRGTGAFEQYF TRBD1 TRBV7-2 - TRBJ2-7
TGTGCCAGCAGCTTACCCCCCGGGGGCGGGGGGATCCTTACGCAGTATTTT CASSLPPGGGGILTQYF TRBD2 TRBV7-9 - TRBJ2-3
TGTGCCAGCAGCTCCCGGACTAGCGATCTAAAAGGGGAGACCCAGTACTTC CASSSRTSDLKGETQYF TRBD2 TRBV13 - TRBJ2-5
TGTGCCAGCAGTTTATTTACCGGGACAGGGGATGAAAAACTGTTTTTT CASSLFTGTGDEKLFF TRBD1 TRBV28 - TRBJ1-4